A selection of T cell receptor beta chains follows, all from one sample in a study of vaccination effects on CD4 cells after COVID-19. Using immunoSEQ multiplex PCR, the repertoire was profiled, and TCRdb retains in-frame clones only, with some absent. This sample has about 59,000 clones, with 78% found just once. These receptors are not linked to any known antigen. The material was CD4+ T cells from PBMCs cultured with HCoV-OC43 spike peptides, obtained after COVID-19 vaccination. All receptors come from a human donor who received a COVID-19 vaccine. Both conserved end residues are part of each CDR3. Fields, in order: CDR3 protein, CDR3 DNA, D gene, CDR3 length, clone size, J gene, V gene. D genes are given only for firm matches. Clone sizes are given selectively: once, few, many, or a class where the clone is expanded.

CDR3: CASSWRGNEKLFF
DNA: TGTGCCAGCAGTTGGAGGGGGAATGAAAAACTGTTTTTT
D: NA
length: 13
size: few
J: TRBJ1-4
V: TRBV27

CDR3: CASSGQGSTEQFF
DNA: TGTGCCAGTAGTGGACAGGGCTCCACTGAGCAGTTCTTC
D: TRBD1
length: 13
size: NA
J: TRBJ2-1
V: TRBV19

CDR3: CASSLVGRHSGNTIYF
DNA: TGTGCCAGCAGCTTGGTCGGGAGGCACTCTGGAAACACCATATATTTT
D: NA
length: 16
size: NA
J: TRBJ1-3
V: TRBV5-6

CDR3: CASSPQGVMNTGELFF
DNA: TGTGCCAGCAGCCCTCAAGGGGTGATGAACACCGGGGAGCTGTTTTTT
D: NA
length: 16
size: NA
J: TRBJ2-2
V: TRBV7-3

CDR3: CASSFQGFSNQPQHF
DNA: TGTGCCAGCAGCTTTCAGGGTTTTAGCAATCAGCCCCAGCATTTT
D: NA
length: 15
size: NA
J: TRBJ1-5
V: TRBV5-8

CDR3: CASSEGQGGQPQHF
DNA: TGCGCCAGCAGCGAGGGACAGGGTGGACAGCCCCAGCATTTT
D: TRBD1
length: 14
size: few
J: TRBJ1-5
V: TRBV5-1

CDR3: CASGLIRVANYGYTF
DNA: TGTGCTAGTGGTTTGATCCGCGTAGCTAACTATGGCTACACCTTC
D: NA
length: 15
size: NA
J: TRBJ1-2
V: TRBV12-5

CDR3: CASSSLDHPDTQYF
DNA: TGTGCCAGCAGCTCGCTTGACCACCCGGATACGCAGTATTTT
D: NA
length: 14
size: NA
J: TRBJ2-3
V: TRBV7-3

CDR3: CASSQVSGSDGYTF
DNA: TGCGCCAGCAGCCAAGTATCAGGGAGTGATGGCTACACCTTC
D: NA
length: 14
size: NA
J: TRBJ1-2
V: TRBV4-3

CDR3: CASSLGLGAETQYF
DNA: TGCGCCAGCAGCCTGGGACTAGGAGCAGAGACCCAGTACTTC
D: TRBD2
length: 14
size: NA
J: TRBJ2-5
V: TRBV5-1

CDR3: CATSDSSGDYGYTF
DNA: TGTGCCACCAGTGATTCATCGGGCGACTATGGCTACACCTTC
D: NA
length: 14
size: NA
J: TRBJ1-2
V: TRBV24-1

CDR3: CASSDGRKPGELFF
DNA: TGCGCCAGCAGCGACGGACGTAAACCCGGGGAGCTGTTTTTT
D: NA
length: 14
size: NA
J: TRBJ2-2
V: TRBV5-1

CDR3: CASSQVGTDQPQHF
DNA: TGCGCCAGCAGCCAAGTGGGTACCGATCAGCCCCAGCATTTT
D: NA
length: 14
size: NA
J: TRBJ1-5
V: TRBV4-1

CDR3: CASSNDQGNTEAFF
DNA: TGCGCCAGCAGCAACGACCAGGGGAACACTGAAGCTTTCTTT
D: NA
length: 14
size: once
J: TRBJ1-1
V: TRBV5-1

CDR3: CASSIYRKPSNQPQHF
DNA: TGTGCCAGTAGTATATACAGGAAACCGAGCAATCAGCCCCAGCATTTT
D: NA
length: 16
size: few
J: TRBJ1-5
V: TRBV19